The 17 T cell receptor beta chains reported below all come from one sample, sequenced in a study of T cells in Graves' hyperthyroidism and ophthalmopathy. It was RNA transcripts that yielded the amplified TCR beta CDR3 regions. The HTBI set primed first-round TCR CDR3 RT-PCR. TCRdb fed the multiplex PCR reads into MiXCR, producing one record per CDR3 protein. This repertoire shows some 550,000 distinct CDR3 sequences, roughly 20% found once; its top ten account for 26%. Sequencing was done on a sample of blood. The source is a man between 18 and 35 years old with Graves' hyperthyroidism.

There are many counts of this clonotype. The V and J genes are TRBV30 and TRBJ2-7; the D is unclear. Germline-derived CDR1 and CDR2 are GTSNPN and SVGIG (reference sequence). Trimming cost V 4 bases and J 6 bases, with 16 bases left between them. The CDR3 runs to 13 residues. The DNA of the CDR3 is TGTGCCTGGACTACTAAAGACATAGGCGAGCAGTACTTC. Translating it yields CAWTTKDIGEQYF.

The genes are TRBV5-1 and TRBJ2-5; 7 nucleotides align to TRBD1. Per germline, CDR1 SGHRS and CDR2 YFSETQ. J was trimmed by 0 bases and V by 4 bases; bases with no gene match: 6. The CDR3 extends over 15 amino acids. CDR3 nucleotides: TGCGCCAGCAGCCGGTTGGACAGGTACCAAGAGACCCAGTACTTC. Amino acid sequence: CASSRLDRYQETQYF.

This clonotype was counted many times. V is TRBV20-1 and J is TRBJ2-7; D not resolved. V was cut by 0 bases and J by 2 bases, with 17 bases left in between. From germline, CDR1 is DFQATT and CDR2 SNEGSKA (reference sequence). This CDR3 comprises 16 residues. The CDR3 nucleotides are TGCAGTGCTAGAGATCGACCCCCCGGTAGGCCCTACGAGCAGTACTTC. This gives the protein CSARDRPPGRPYEQYF.

This clonotype was observed at least ten times. The chain is built from TRBV5-1 and TRBJ2-7, with D possibly being TRBD2 (5 bases). V lost 0 bases and J 3 bases, leaving 10 bases between the germline ends. In germline, CDR1 is SGHRS, CDR2 YFSETQ. The CDR3 is 14 residues long. The DNA for the CDR3 is TGCGCCAGCAGCTTGGCCGGAGACTACTACGAGCAGTACTTC. It translates to CASSLAGDYYEQYF.

This chain links TRBV10-1 with TRBJ1-1; 7 nucleotides align to TRBD1. Looked up from germline, CDR1 is WNHNN and CDR2 is SYGVQD (reference sequence). The CDR3 extends over 15 amino acids. V dropped 10 bases and J dropped 0; count of bases not matched to a gene: 11. The CDR3 loop is CATLHRDSLNTEAFF. CDR3 in DNA: TGCGCCACCCTACACCGGGACAGTTTGAACACTGAAGCTTTCTTT.

This clonotype showed up many times. The V gene is TRBV28, the J gene TRBJ1-1; tentatively, D is TRBD1 (6 bases). Trimming cost V 7 bases and J 4 bases, with 19 bases left between them. Germline assignment: CDR1 MDHEN and CDR2 SYDVKM. The CDR3 consists of 15 residues. The CDR3 bases are TGTGCCAGCATCAATCGGCCCGGAGGGGGCACTGAAGCTTTCTTT. This sequence encodes CASINRPGGGTEAFF.

This clonotype was detected many times. V and J are TRBV19 and TRBJ1-2; tentative D call: TRBD1 (5 bases). This CDR3 is built from 14 residues. Trimming stripped 6 bases from V and 3 bases from J, with 14 bases between. Germline V CDR1 and CDR2: LNHDA, SQIVND (reference sequence). CDR3 bases: TGTGCCAGTAGGACGACAGCGGGAGACTATGGCTACACCTTC. Translating gives CASRTTAGDYGYTF.

The CDR3 spells CASSLFGLAGDEQYF. CDR3 DNA: TGTGCCAGCAGTTTATTCGGACTAGCGGGAGACGAGCAGTACTTC. The genes are TRBV28 and TRBJ2-7; 13 nucleotides line up with TRBD2. CDR1 and CDR2 (germline): MDHEN, SYDVKM. The CDR3 extends over 15 amino acids. Trimming took 1 base from V and 5 from J; bases not matched to a gene: 2.

This clonotype was recorded many times. This CDR3 is CASRLMAGGILYGYTF. The CDR3 nucleotides read TGTGCCAGCAGACTGATGGCAGGGGGCATCCTCTATGGCTACACCTTC. The J gene is TRBJ1-2, the V gene TRBV28; TRBD1 agrees at 8 bases. This CDR3 spans 16 amino acids. The V gene's germline CDR1 is MDHEN and CDR2 SYDVKM. With 6 bases clipped from V and 4 bases from J, the junction kept 13 bases outside the gene matches.

This clonotype came up many times. V is TRBV2 and J is TRBJ2-2, with D maybe TRBD2 (5 bases). Germline values: CDR1 SNHLY, CDR2 FYNNEI. V lost 3 bases and J lost 4, with 12 bases in between. The CDR3 runs 15 residues. The CDR3 DNA reads TGTGCCAGCAGTGAGGGGAGAACCAGCACCGGGGAGCTGTTTTTT. It is translated as CASSEGRTSTGELFF.

This clonotype was picked up many times. CDR3 loop: CASSPGLGPQNQPQHF. The DNA for the CDR3 is TGTGCCAGCAGCCCCGGATTAGGACCCCAAAATCAGCCCCAGCATTTT. The V gene is TRBV28, the J gene TRBJ1-5; D gene uncertain. The CDR3 length is 16 residues. The V gene's germline CDR1 is MDHEN and CDR2 SYDVKM. V lost 6 bases and J 4 bases, leaving 19 bases between the germline ends.

This clonotype was detected many times. V and J are TRBV12-3 or TRBV12-4 and TRBJ1-1; tentatively, D is TRBD1 (5 bases). Trimming left V 2 bases short and J 6 bases short, with 7 bases between. CDR3 length: 12 amino acids. CDR3: CASSLQGPEAFF. Here the CDR3 DNA reads TGTGCCAGCAGTTTACAGGGCCCTGAAGCTTTCTTT.

The chain recombines TRBV6-2 or TRBV6-3 with TRBJ1-5; D gene uncertain. This CDR3 spans 13 amino acids. Per the germline V gene, CDR1 is MNHEY and CDR2 is SVGEGT. Trimming cost V 2 bases and J 7 bases, with 9 bases left between them. The chain's CDR3 is CASSYPGKQPQHF. The CDR3 DNA follows: TGTGCCAGCAGTTACCCGGGTAAACAGCCCCAGCATTTT.

This clonotype has at least ten counts. A junction boundary mismatches the germline segment, possibly from a read error. The chain employs TRBV19 and TRBJ1-1; D not certain. This CDR3 region has 14 residues. The germline V gene encodes CDR1 LNHDA and CDR2 SQIVND (reference sequence). For the CDR3, the DNA is TGTGCCGGTAGTATAAGGATGGGTGAGACTGAAGCTTTCTTT. Translation: CAGSIRMGETEAFF.

The sample holds many counts of this clonotype. The chain employs TRBV24-1 and TRBJ2-7; D is possibly TRBD1 (5 bases). The germline V gene has CDR1 KGHDR and CDR2 SFDVKD. The CDR3 sequence is 12 residues long. V was clipped by 3 bases and J by 4 bases, with 6 bases between them. This chain's CDR3 is CATSDAGYEQYF. CDR3 DNA: TGTGCCACCAGTGATGCAGGGTACGAGCAGTACTTC.

This clonotype was seen at least ten times. The chain employs TRBV11-2 and TRBJ2-7, with TRBD1 matching 8 bases. Germline assignment: CDR1 SGHAT and CDR2 FQNNGV. The CDR3 has 17 residues. After removal of 1 base from V and 6 bases from J, the junction contained 14 bases not matched to a gene. Written as DNA, the CDR3 is TGTGCCAGCAGCTTAGGCGTGGTTACAGGGGGAAGAGTCGAGCAGTACTTC. Translating it yields CASSLGVVTGGRVEQYF.

This clonotype has a count of ten or more. The CDR3 DNA reads TGTGCCAGCAGCCCCGCCCTAGACCTGCAGTACTTC. As protein: CASSPALDLQYF. This chain connects TRBV7-2 to TRBJ2-7; no firm D call. The germline V gene encodes CDR1 SGHTA and CDR2 FQGNSA. V lost 5 bases to trimming and J lost 9 bases, with 14 bases between them. This CDR3 is 12 amino acids long.